The entry below gives a single TCR beta chain sequence along with its context. The sample holds many counts of this clonotype. Its antigen has not been determined. No qualities accompany the bases; no much larger clone lies one base away. Ophthalmopathy patients had moderately to severely active disease, Clinical Activity Score of at least 3, NOSPECS grade of at least 4, and disease duration under 3 months. Patients were excluded if they had other autoimmune diseases, uncontrolled infections, pregnancy or lactation. Diagnosis relied on clinical symptoms, serum thyroxine, TRAb, thyroid ultrasound and orbital computed tomography. Using Ficoll-Paque density gradient centrifugation, PBMCs were isolated from about 10 ml of fresh peripheral blood. Total RNA was extracted using Trizol reagent, and RNA quality was checked on an Agilent 2100 Bioanalyzer. The data were obtained in a study of Graves' ophthalmopathy and Graves' hyperthyroidism (dated by TCRdb to the late 2010s). Regarding the study in general: Peripheral blood was collected at initial diagnosis, before any treatment. The study used TCR beta repertoire signatures to distinguish Graves' ophthalmopathy from Graves' hyperthyroidism and to predict progression to ophthalmopathy. In total, around 130 blood samples were TCR-sequenced: some 40 ophthalmopathy, under 80 hyperthyroidism and some 17 hyperthyroidism-to-ophthalmopathy patients. To explore V-J signatures that separate ophthalmopathy from hyperthyroidism, a discovery set of 95 to 100 patients was enrolled, consisting of 40 to 45 with ophthalmopathy and fewer than 60 with stable hyperthyroidism. An independent validation cohort was composed of approximately 18 hyperthyroidism patients and about 17 patients who later progressed from hyperthyroidism to ophthalmopathy. In several hyperthyroidism patients, the T-cell repertoire of thyroid tissue was compared with the T-cell repertoire of blood. After sampling, hyperthyroidism patients received methimazole starting at 30 mg daily, and ophthalmopathy patients received high-dose intravenous methylprednisolone. The roughly 90 discovery patients were divided at random into training and test sets in a 7:3 ratio.

For repertoire sequencing, the TCR beta CDR3 regions were amplified from RNA transcripts. A first-round RT-PCR used HTBI primers with the Qiagen OneStep RT-PCR kit, followed by a second-round multiplex PCR, size selection and purification. The libraries underwent paired-end sequencing with 100 bp reads on an Illumina HiSeq2000. Regarding the original processing steps: SOAPnuke was used for read processing, and reads with adapters, uncalled bases, a mean Phred below 15, or no exact constant-primer or identifier match were discarded. COPE v1.2.5 was used to merge the high-quality paired reads. Each unique nucleotide sequence was treated as a clonotype, and MiTCR v1.1 was used to align the clonotypes to the IMGT TRB V, D and J references. The analysis was limited to V-J combinations with a frequency above 0.0001, which together covered roughly 99% of the repertoires. For each V-J combination, a TCR clonal expansion and chaos score was defined as F50 clonal expansion divided by the chaos observed in the TCRdist matrix. Features were reduced by Welch's t-statistics and random forest to more than 10 V-J combinations, which fed a naive Bayes classifier. The similarity between thyroid and blood repertoires was quantified using the Morisita-Horn index. TCRdb passed the public sequencing reads through fastp at Q25 and MiXCR, retaining productive beta sequences. Records with the same CDR3 protein are collapsed into one entry carrying the most frequent genes and DNA. These V and J calls are TCRdb output, not the study's own analysis. The sample profile shows about 180,000 distinct CDR3 sequences; roughly two fifths of them were found once. The ten largest account for roughly 6% of the sample.

Study-level results and caveats: No statistical method was used to set the sample size in advance, and the investigators knew which group each participant was assigned to. Most expanded thyroid clonotypes with a frequency above 0.001 also appeared in blood, which suggests that blood repertoires may reflect the immune response in the thyroid. In cross-validation, the 13-signature model distinguished ophthalmopathy from stable hyperthyroidism with about 88% sensitivity and about 84% specificity, and in the test set the corresponding values were roughly 80% and 76%. In validation, the model predicted ophthalmopathy progression with about 71% sensitivity and about 77% specificity; roughly 12 predicted patients were CT-confirmed with GO in a median of 6.5 months.

Sequenced: peripheral blood. The TCR originated in a woman in her 40s with Graves' ophthalmopathy. Donor details come from another sample of the same person, matched by shared clones.

The CDR3 amino acid sequence is: CASSRDSNTEAFF. Here is the DNA: TGTGCCAGCAGCCGGGACAGTAACACTGAAGCTTTCTTT. The rearranged segments are TRBV2 and TRBJ1-1; 7 central bases correspond to TRBD1. The cysteine opens and the phenylalanine closes a CDR3 of 13 amino acids. The entry retains the CDR3 DNA only, 39 bases that are in frame from base 1. Unmatched junction bases come to 3, with V trimmed by 6 bases and J by 2 bases. Per the germline V gene, SNHLY is the CDR1 and FYNNEI is the CDR2. The full variable domain, completed from the reference TRBV2 and TRBJ1-1 proteins outside the CDR3, reads EPEVTQTPSHQVTQMGQEVILRCVPISNHLYFYWYRQILGQKVEFLVSFYNNEISEKSEIFDDQFSVERPDGSNFTLKIRSTKLEDSAMYFCASSRDSNTEAFFGQGTRLTVV.